This TCR beta chain was recorded in a study of monozygotic twins with inflammatory bowel disease. Study outcomes and limitations: IBD-affected twins scored below their healthy co-twins in TCRbeta diversity (inverse Simpson).

The authors made each sample's cDNA in eight separate reactions. Each CDR3 protein gets one entry in TCRdb, which reprocessed the 5' RACE reads and gives no DNA. This sample's clone table lists over 150,000 distinct CDR3 sequences. In the case of this clonotype: No antigen is known for it.

The germline CDR1 and CDR2 sequences are SGHRS and YFSETQ. The CDR3 is made up of 14 amino acids. The sample taken for sequencing was blood. The receptor comes from a human donor with ulcerative colitis or Crohn's disease, or a healthy co-twin of an affected twin (not recorded which). V and J are TRBV5-1 and TRBJ1-6; TCRdb proposes TRBD1, but this gene call is untestable without DNA. CDR3 protein: CASRWTYRNSPLHF.